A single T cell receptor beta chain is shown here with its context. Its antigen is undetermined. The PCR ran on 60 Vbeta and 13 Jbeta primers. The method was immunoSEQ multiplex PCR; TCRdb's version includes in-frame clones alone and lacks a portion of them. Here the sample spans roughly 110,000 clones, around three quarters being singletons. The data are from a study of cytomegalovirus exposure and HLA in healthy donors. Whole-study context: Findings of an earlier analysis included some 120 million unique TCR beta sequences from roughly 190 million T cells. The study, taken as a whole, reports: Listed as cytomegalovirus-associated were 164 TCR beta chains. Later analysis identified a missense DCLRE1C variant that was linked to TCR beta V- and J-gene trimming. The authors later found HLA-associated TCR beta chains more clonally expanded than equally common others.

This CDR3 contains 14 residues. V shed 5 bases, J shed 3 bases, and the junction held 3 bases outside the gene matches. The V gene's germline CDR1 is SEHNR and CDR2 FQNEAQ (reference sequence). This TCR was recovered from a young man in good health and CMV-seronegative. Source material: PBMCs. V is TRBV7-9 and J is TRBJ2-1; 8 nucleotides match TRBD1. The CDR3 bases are TGTGCCAGCAGCAGGACAGGGAACTACAATGAGCAGTTCTTC. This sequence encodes CASSRTGNYNEQFF.